These 31 T cell receptor beta chains were all obtained from the same sample, sequenced in a study of regulatory T cells in long-lasting Graves disease. Time point given: newly diagnosed GD, antithyroid drugs for less than 3 months. Construction of the TCR library relied on RNA isolated from PBMCs. TCR beta libraries were built with iRepertoire HTBI primers and Arm-PCR of CDR3 regions. TCRdb analysed the multiplex PCR reads with MiXCR anew, one entry per CDR3 protein. In the table there are 400,000 to 450,000 distinct CDR3 sequences, approximately 16% of which are singletons. These records were also assigned to another study, of T cells in Graves' hyperthyroidism and ophthalmopathy.

The sample in question was peripheral blood mononuclear cells (PBMCs), obtained at new diagnosis, from a patient treated with antithyroid drugs. These receptors came from a woman aged 25 to 39 with Graves disease.

This clonotype occurred a few times. The gene calls are TRBV27 and TRBJ1-2; tentatively, D is TRBD1 (6 bases). The CDR3 runs to 15 residues. Germline assignment: CDR1 MNHEY and CDR2 SMNVEV (reference sequence). The V gene lost 4 bases and the J gene lost 0 bases, with 12 bases spanning the gap. CDR3 in DNA: TGTGCCAGCAGTTCTACCGGGACATCTAACTATGGCTACACCTTC. It is translated as CASSSTGTSNYGYTF.

J is TRBJ2-7 and V is TRBV24-1, with D possibly TRBD2 on 6 matching bases. This CDR3 region has 13 residues. Germline V gives CDR1 KGHDR, CDR2 SFDVKD. The V end lost 6 bases, the J end lost 1 base, and 9 bases lay between the germline ends. The CDR3 region is CATSSGGSYEQYF. CDR3 in DNA: TGTGCCACCAGTTCCGGGGGATCCTACGAGCAGTACTTC.

As to this clonotype: With a much larger clone just one base away, this may be a read error. The chain links TRBV19 to TRBJ2-1, with D possibly matching TRBD2 (5 bases). The V gene lost 7 bases and the J gene lost 8 bases, with 18 bases spanning the gap. This CDR3 comprises 14 residues. Germline lookup yields CDR1 LNHDA and CDR2 SQIVND (reference sequence). In DNA, the CDR3 is TGTGCCAGTAACCGACTAACTAGGCCGGATGAGCAGTTCTTC. The encoded protein is CASNRLTRPDEQFF.

There are a few counts of this clonotype. The chain has TRBV6-1 and TRBJ2-3; D unresolved. Deletions cut 3 bases from V and 6 bases from J, with 13 bases between. CDR1 is MNHNS and CDR2 is SASEGT in the germline V gene. The CDR3 is 14 residues long. The CDR3 loop reads CASSDFIASDTQYF. The CDR3 DNA sequence: TGTGCCAGCAGTGACTTTATTGCCAGCGATACGCAGTATTTT.

In its sample, this clonotype was seen many times. This sequence joins TRBV7-2 and TRBJ1-5; tentatively, D is TRBD1 (6 bases). Germline-derived CDR1 and CDR2 are SGHTA and FQGNSA. V dropped 3 bases and J dropped 5 bases, with 8 bases sitting between them. CDR3 length: 13 amino acids. The CDR3 loop is CASSFRTDQPQHF. The CDR3, as DNA: TGTGCCAGCAGCTTCCGGACAGATCAGCCCCAGCATTTT.

There are many counts of this clonotype. The rearrangement joins TRBV6-1 to TRBJ1-5; D gene unclear. The V end was cut by 6 bases, the J end by 2 bases, with 11 bases between. This CDR3 has 14 residues. The germline V gene encodes CDR1 MNHNS and CDR2 SASEGT. The CDR3 DNA reads TGTGCCAGCAGCCAGGTACCTGGCAATCAGCCCCAGCATTTT. Its translation: CASSQVPGNQPQHF.

On this clonotype itself: Possible read error: a much larger clone is one base away. This chain connects TRBV3-1 to TRBJ2-4; no firm D call. The J call is in doubt because the DNA end fits TRBJ2-1 better. This CDR3 region has 12 residues. Germline V gene lookup returns CDR1 LGHDT and CDR2 YNNKEL (reference sequence). The CDR3 DNA reads as TGTGCCAGCAGGTCTAGTTCCCGTGGGCAGTTCTTC. This gives the protein CASRSSSRGQFF.

This clonotype was recorded at least ten times. V is TRBV3-1 and J is TRBJ2-1, with TRBD1 matching 7 bases. The CDR3 has 17 amino acids. Looked up from germline, CDR1 is LGHDT and CDR2 is YNNKEL (reference sequence). After removal of 0 bases from V and 0 bases from J, the junction contained 5 bases not matched to a gene. For the CDR3, the DNA is TGTGCCAGCAGCCAAGAAGCCGGGACAGCCTCCTACAATGAGCAGTTCTTC. This codes for CASSQEAGTASYNEQFF.

The chain has TRBV6-1 and TRBJ2-2; tentatively, D is TRBD2 (6 bases). The CDR3 sequence is 16 residues long. Germline assignment: CDR1 MNHNS and CDR2 SASEGT. V lost 7 bases and J lost 5, with 20 bases in between. DNA of the CDR3: TGTGCCAGCACCCACGTTGCGGGGACCCTTACCGGGGAGCTGTTTTTT. Amino acid sequence: CASTHVAGTLTGELFF.

Many counts were recorded for this clonotype. V is TRBV6-5 and J is TRBJ2-5; 15 nucleotides align to TRBD2. Trimming took 2 bases from V and 5 from J; bases not matched to a gene: 9. There are 18 residues in the CDR3. CDR1 is MNHEY, CDR2 SVGAGI, per germline. The CDR3 DNA follows: TGTGCCAGCAGTTACGGACTAGCGGGAGGGCCTCGGGGGGAGACCCAGTACTTC. The encoded protein is CASSYGLAGGPRGETQYF.

This rearrangement joins TRBV9 to TRBJ2-1, with D possibly matching TRBD2 (5 bases). The germline V gene encodes CDR1 SGDLS and CDR2 YYNGEE. The length of the CDR3 is 16 residues. V was clipped by 1 base and J by 6 bases, with 17 bases between them. The CDR3 sequence is CASSVYLMSSGNEQFF. CDR3 sequence (DNA): TGTGCCAGCAGCGTATATCTCATGTCCAGCGGCAATGAGCAGTTCTTC.

This clonotype has a count of ten or more. V and J are TRBV6-1 and TRBJ2-1, with 10 bases identical to TRBD2. V was clipped by 5 bases and J by 0 bases; unmatched bases: 10. This CDR3 contains 18 residues. CDR1 is MNHNS, CDR2 SASEGT, per germline. The CDR3 DNA sequence: TGTGCCAGCAGTCCCGGGACTAGCGCCTCAAGCTCCTACAATGAGCAGTTCTTC. It specifies CASSPGTSASSSYNEQFF.

The chain links TRBV5-1 to TRBJ2-7, with D uncertain. The germline V and J ends were trimmed by 1 base and 3 bases, with 11 bases remaining between them. Germline CDR1 and CDR2: SGHRS and YFSETQ. The CDR3 length is 14 residues. CDR3 DNA sequence: TGCGCCAGCAGCTTGTCTTGGGGTCACTACGAGCAGTACTTC. It translates to CASSLSWGHYEQYF.

Remarks on this clonotype: A much larger clone differs from this one at a single base, so this may be a read error. This chain joins TRBV12-3 or TRBV12-4 and TRBJ2-5, with 7 bases identical to TRBD1. There are 16 residues in the CDR3. Trimming removed 5 bases from V and 1 base from J; junction bases left unmatched: 10. The CDR3 nucleotides are TGTGCCAGCAGTCCAGAGGGGGCGGCCGGCCAAGAGACCCAGTACTTC. Protein sequence: CASSPEGAAGQETQYF.

The sample holds many counts of this clonotype. This chain connects TRBV4-2 to TRBJ2-7; 8 bases are shared with TRBD2. Per the germline V gene, CDR1 is LGHNA and CDR2 is YNFKEQ. The CDR3 contains 15 residues. V shed 0 bases, J shed 0 bases, and the junction held 1 base outside the gene matches. The CDR3 spells CASSQEREGSYEQYF. The CDR3 DNA follows: TGTGCCAGCAGCCAAGAACGGGAGGGCTCCTACGAGCAGTACTTC.

This clonotype was counted ten times or more. This chain links TRBV12-3 or TRBV12-4 with TRBJ2-1; D remains ambiguous. Trimming left V 5 bases short and J 5 bases short, with 22 bases between. There are 17 residues in the CDR3. The CDR3 DNA reads as TGTGCCAGCAGTCTCTTCGCTCTGGAAGAGGTCGACAATGAGCAGTTCTTC. Translated: CASSLFALEEVDNEQFF.

This clonotype was detected ten times or more. In DNA, the CDR3 is TGTGCCAGCAGTTTACTCGGGACGCCGAACAATGAGCAGTTCTTC. Translation gives CASSLLGTPNNEQFF. The J gene is TRBJ2-1, the V gene TRBV27, with D tentatively TRBD1 or TRBD2 (5 bases each). V shed 2 bases and J shed 5 bases, with 13 bases lying between them. Looked up from germline, CDR1 is MNHEY and CDR2 is SMNVEV (reference sequence). This CDR3 region has 15 residues.

This clonotype was counted many times. J is TRBJ2-2 and V is TRBV10-1; 7 bases line up with TRBD1. Trimming at V came to 3 bases and at J to 3 bases, leaving 7 bases not matched to a gene. The CDR3 totals 16 residues. Germline CDR1 is WNHNN and CDR2 is SYGVQD (reference sequence). CDR3 loop: CASSDQRQGDTGELFF. The CDR3 DNA sequence: TGCGCCAGCAGTGACCAACGACAGGGAGACACCGGGGAGCTGTTTTTT.

The sample holds many counts of this clonotype. This chain connects TRBV6-4 to TRBJ2-1; D not resolved. The CDR3 runs 15 residues. The ends were cut back, 3 bases at V and 0 bases at J, with 9 bases in the middle. Looked up from germline, CDR1 is MRHNA and CDR2 is SNTAGT. This CDR3 reads CASSEYSSSYNEQFF. The CDR3 DNA reads TGTGCCAGCAGTGAATATTCTAGCTCCTACAATGAGCAGTTCTTC.

This clonotype was counted only a few times. The chain is built from TRBV7-2 and TRBJ1-1; 9 bases are shared with TRBD1. Germline V gene sequence: CDR1 SGHTA, CDR2 FQGNSA. The J segment lost 3 bases and the V segment lost 1 base, leaving 12 bases of the junction unmatched. This CDR3 has 18 residues. The CDR3 coding sequence is TGTGCCAGCAGCTTAGATTATTGGGTGGGACAGGGTTACACTGAAGCTTTCTTT. Translation gives CASSLDYWVGQGYTEAFF.

This clonotype was seen a handful of times. The gene calls are TRBV5-6 and TRBJ2-7; D assignment may be TRBD1 or TRBD2 (6 bases each). The CDR3 consists of 15 residues. The germline V gene encodes CDR1 SGHDT and CDR2 YYEEEE. Trimming cost V 4 bases and J 0 bases, with 14 bases left between them. In nucleotides, the CDR3 is TGTGCCAGCAGCGCTCTCAAGGGGGGCTCCTACGAGCAGTACTTC. This sequence encodes CASSALKGGSYEQYF.

To note about this clonotype: This may be a read error: a much more frequent sequence differs by one nucleotide. V gene TRBV14 combines with J gene TRBJ2-1; 9 bases map to TRBD2. The J call may not be correct, given that the DNA end is closer to TRBJ2-5. This CDR3 comprises 16 residues. CDR1 and CDR2 (germline): SGHDN, FVKESK. Here the CDR3 DNA reads TGTGCCAGCAGTCGCCGGACTAGCGCCATCCAAGAGACCCAGTACTTC. As protein: CASSRRTSAIQETQYF.

This clonotype was counted ten times or more. The chain carries TRBV6-1 and TRBJ2-7, with D possibly TRBD1 on 6 matching bases. Germline assignment: CDR1 MNHNS and CDR2 SASEGT. The CDR3 spans 13 residues. V was clipped by 6 bases and J by 0 bases, with 9 bases between them. The CDR3 reads CASSGQNSYEQYF. The CDR3 DNA follows: TGTGCCAGCAGCGGACAGAACTCCTACGAGCAGTACTTC.

In its sample, this clonotype was seen many times. The V call is TRBV28, the J call TRBJ2-7; D remains ambiguous. Germline V lookup: CDR1 MDHEN, CDR2 SYDVKM. CDR3 length: 13 amino acids. Trimming cost V 3 bases and J 2 bases, with 8 bases left between them. CDR3 region: CASSLTQTYEQYF. The CDR3 nucleotides read TGTGCCAGCAGTTTGACACAGACCTACGAGCAGTACTTC.

The table lists this clonotype with many counts. The chain recombines TRBV20-1 with TRBJ2-7; 7 nucleotides match TRBD1. V lost 8 bases and J lost 0; bases outside the gene matches: 4. This CDR3 region has 12 residues. Germline CDR1 is DFQATT and CDR2 is SNEGSKA (reference sequence). CDR3 DNA sequence: TGCAGTATTGGACAGGACTCCTACGAGCAGTACTTC. As protein: CSIGQDSYEQYF.

A remark on this clonotype: A much bigger clone sits one base away, suggesting this may be a read error. This sequence joins TRBV12-3 or TRBV12-4 and TRBJ2-1; 7 positions match TRBD2. J gave up 8 bases and V 8 bases, and 9 bases lay outside the gene matches. This CDR3 spans 13 amino acids. DNA of the CDR3: TGTGCCAGCGGGAGGGTGCTGGCCGATGAGCAGTTCTTC. Its protein product is CASGRVLADEQFF.

At least ten counts were recorded for this clonotype. This chain joins TRBV28 and TRBJ1-1; D may be TRBD1 (5 bases). The germline V gene has CDR1 MDHEN and CDR2 SYDVKM. The V gene lost 10 bases and the J gene lost 3 bases, with 12 bases spanning the gap. The CDR3 covers 12 residues. The CDR3 is CATAGQYTEAFF. The CDR3 DNA is TGTGCCACCGCCGGACAATACACTGAAGCTTTCTTT.

V and J are TRBV6-5 and TRBJ1-6; no clear D. This CDR3 contains 15 residues. V was cut by 4 bases and J by 5 bases, with 12 bases left in between. Germline lookup yields CDR1 MNHEY and CDR2 SVGAGI. The CDR3: CASSSDDGNNSPLHF. The CDR3 DNA reads as TGTGCCAGCAGTTCCGACGACGGGAATAATTCACCCCTCCACTTT.

This clonotype was detected ten times or more. V is TRBV27 and J is TRBJ2-1; D tentatively fits TRBD1 or TRBD2 (5 bases each). V was trimmed by 3 bases and J by 8 bases, leaving 8 bases between them. Germline CDR1 MNHEY, CDR2 SMNVEV (reference sequence). The CDR3 totals 12 residues. For the CDR3, the DNA is TGTGCCAGCAGTTTCTTGGGGGATGAGCAGTTCTTC. Translated, it gives CASSFLGDEQFF.

This clonotype was counted many times. V is TRBV20-1 and J is TRBJ2-1; D may be TRBD2 (5 bases). Germline CDR1 is DFQATT and CDR2 is SNEGSKA (reference sequence). The CDR3 is 12 residues long. Trimming cost V 6 bases and J 5 bases, with 11 bases left between them. The CDR3 sequence: CSAPGSNNEQFF. The CDR3 DNA is TGCAGTGCCCCGGGGTCCAACAATGAGCAGTTCTTC.

This clonotype was observed many times. This chain links TRBV29-1 with TRBJ2-5, with 9 bases identical to TRBD2. The ends lost 6 bases at V and 5 bases at J; junction bases unmatched: 16. The CDR3 contains 16 residues. Germline loops: CDR1 SQVTM, CDR2 ANQGSEA. CDR3 loop: CSVNRGTSSVRETQYF. CDR3 in DNA: TGCAGCGTCAACAGAGGGACTAGCTCGGTTAGGGAGACCCAGTACTTC.